This T cell receptor beta chain is drawn from a study of T cells in Graves' hyperthyroidism and ophthalmopathy. To note about this clonotype: Its antigen is still unknown.

Amplification yielded TCR beta CDR3 regions, with RNA transcripts as the source. HTBI primers were used for first-round RT-PCR of the TCR CDR3. TCRdb re-called the multiplex PCR reads with MiXCR, one entry per CDR3 protein. The sample yields more than 300,000 distinct CDR3 sequences, about 18% seen once. The CDR3 loop spans 16 amino acids. Germline V gene data show CDR1 as MNHNS and CDR2 as SASEGT. V was cut by 5 bases and J by 3 bases, with 17 bases left in between. Diagnoses were made from clinical symptoms, serum measures (thyroxine and TRAb), thyroid ultrasound and orbital computed tomography. The sample of blood was obtained at first hyperthyroidism diagnosis (before any ophthalmopathy symptoms). Out of 8.5 to 10 ml of fresh peripheral blood came the PBMCs. General study points: Separating ophthalmopathy from stable hyperthyroidism was achieved by a 13 V-J model.

This clonotype originated in a woman in her twenties or thirties with Graves' hyperthyroidism that later progressed to Graves' ophthalmopathy. The genes are TRBV6-1 and TRBJ1-3; D gene uncertain. Material: blood. The CDR3 bases are TGTGCCAGCAGTACGGCCCCCCAGGTTTTTGGAAACACCATATATTTT. This codes for CASSTAPQVFGNTIYF.